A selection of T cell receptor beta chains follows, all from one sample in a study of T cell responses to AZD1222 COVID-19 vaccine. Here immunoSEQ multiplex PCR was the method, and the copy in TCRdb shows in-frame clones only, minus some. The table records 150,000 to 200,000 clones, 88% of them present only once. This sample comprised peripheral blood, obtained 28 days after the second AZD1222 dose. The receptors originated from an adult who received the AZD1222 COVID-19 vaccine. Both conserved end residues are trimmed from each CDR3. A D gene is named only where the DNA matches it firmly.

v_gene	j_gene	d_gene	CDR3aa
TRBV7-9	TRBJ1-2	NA	ASSFEPMSTGYT
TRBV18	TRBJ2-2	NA	ASSTISMGAGTGELF
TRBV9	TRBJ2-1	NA	ASSVELYSYNEQF
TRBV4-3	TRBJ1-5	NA	ASSQDSWIQPQH
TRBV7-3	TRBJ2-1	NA	ASSLRLTSYNEQF
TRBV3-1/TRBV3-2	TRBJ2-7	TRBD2	ASSQDNSGLAGGPYEQY
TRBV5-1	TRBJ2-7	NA	ASSTLGRLGEQY
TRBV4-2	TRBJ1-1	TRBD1	ASSQGGQVNTEAF
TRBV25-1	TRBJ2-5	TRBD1	ASSERVTGRQETQY
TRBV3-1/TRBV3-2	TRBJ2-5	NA	ASSRPGAQETQY
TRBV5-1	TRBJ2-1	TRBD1	ASSLFGQAYNEQF
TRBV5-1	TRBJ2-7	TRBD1	ASRPRQGLASSQY
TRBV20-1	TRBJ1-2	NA	SASAGALNYGYT
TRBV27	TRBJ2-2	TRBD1	ASSQRQGGGELF
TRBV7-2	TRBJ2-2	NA	ASSLESGVAGELF
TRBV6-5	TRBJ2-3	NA	ASRLGGKADTQY
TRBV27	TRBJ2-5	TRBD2	ASSLRTGGKKETQY
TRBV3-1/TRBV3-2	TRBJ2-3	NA	ASSRTLLAGGTQY
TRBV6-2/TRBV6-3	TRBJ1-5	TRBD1	ASSYSRTGGLSNQPQH
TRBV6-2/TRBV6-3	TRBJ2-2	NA	ASSLFGGTGELF
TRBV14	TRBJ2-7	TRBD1	ASGTASYEQY
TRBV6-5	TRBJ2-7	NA	ASSSGSYEQY
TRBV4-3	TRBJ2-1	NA	ASSPGALNEQF
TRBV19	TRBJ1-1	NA	ASSMTGITF
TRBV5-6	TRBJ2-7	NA	ASSLDGPISYEQY
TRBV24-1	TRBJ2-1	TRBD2	ATSDFPTSGGEQF
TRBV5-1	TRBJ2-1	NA	ASSRLRQAGSYNEQF
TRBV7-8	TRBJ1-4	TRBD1	ASSGRTGTSGKLF
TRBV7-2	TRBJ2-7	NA	ASSRQGGLYEQY
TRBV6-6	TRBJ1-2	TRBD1	ASSYGGGGGYT
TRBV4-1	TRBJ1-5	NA	ASSQDFGAGGQPQH
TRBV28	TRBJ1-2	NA	ASTEKAYGYGYT
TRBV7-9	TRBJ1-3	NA	ASSLVDTGNTIY
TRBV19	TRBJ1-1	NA	ASSMNQLNTEAF
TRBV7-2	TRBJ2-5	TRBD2	ASSFFLAGGETQY
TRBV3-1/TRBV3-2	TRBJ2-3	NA	ASSARDGATDTQY
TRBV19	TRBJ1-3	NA	ATRTGSGNTIY
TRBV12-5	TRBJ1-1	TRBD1	ASGWGQGDTEAF
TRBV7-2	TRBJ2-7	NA	ASSLAPGVGYEQY
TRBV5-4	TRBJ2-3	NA	ASSPRTSQGDTQY
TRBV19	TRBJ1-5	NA	ASSISLGGGDQPQH
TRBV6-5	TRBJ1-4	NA	ASSPSWGGNEKLF
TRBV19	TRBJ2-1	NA	ASTSTSGAYNEQF
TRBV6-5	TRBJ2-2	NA	ASSYDWGGELF
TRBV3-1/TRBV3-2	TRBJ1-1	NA	ASSQRTMNTEAF
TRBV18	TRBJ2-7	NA	ASSPGQSYEQY
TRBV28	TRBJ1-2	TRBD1	ASSSPSGTGGAGGYT
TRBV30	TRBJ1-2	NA	AWSPRGAPGYGYT
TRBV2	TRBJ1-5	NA	ASRNSNQPQH
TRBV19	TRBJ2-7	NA	ASSPTGRLYEQY
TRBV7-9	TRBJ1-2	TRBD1	ASSLDRDYGYT
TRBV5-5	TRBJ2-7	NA	ASSLEQGLSYEQY
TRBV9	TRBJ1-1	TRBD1	ASSRGGTGNTEAF
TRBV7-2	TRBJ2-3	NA	ASSLDSGTDTQY